A single sample is the source of the 26 T cell receptor beta chains below, sequenced in a study of blood T cell repertoires in COVID-19. Profiled with immunoSEQ multiplex PCR; TCRdb holds only in-frame clones, not every one. The table records tens of thousands of clones, just over 85% of them present only once. Sequenced material: peripheral blood. The origin of the receptors is a human donor in a cohort sampled during active COVID-19.

The V call is TRBV7-2, the J call TRBJ1-5; 8 bases line up with TRBD1. Germline lookup yields CDR1 SGHTA and CDR2 FQGNSA. V was clipped by 6 bases and J by 6 bases; unmatched bases: 7. This CDR3 region has 14 residues. CDR3: CASRQTGAGQPQHF. CDR3 nucleotide sequence: TGTGCCAGCAGGCAGACAGGGGCCGGTCAGCCCCAGCATTTT.

This clone was seen more than once but under ten times. The genes are TRBV4-1 and TRBJ1-2; possible D gene TRBD1, 5 bases. The CDR3 length is 15 residues. CDR1 is MGHRA and CDR2 is YSYEKL in the germline V gene. Trimming pared 3 bases from V and 0 bases from J, leaving 11 bases between. CDR3 region: CASSQWTLANYGYTF. CDR3 sequence (DNA): TGCGCCAGCAGCCAGTGGACATTAGCTAACTATGGCTACACCTTC.

The V gene is TRBV4-3, the J gene TRBJ2-3; D perhaps matches TRBD2 (5 bases). Trimming stripped 2 bases from V and 0 bases from J, with 12 bases between. Germline V gives CDR1 LGHNA, CDR2 YSLEER. The length of the CDR3 is 16 residues. The CDR3 loop reads CASSQRLGGSTDTQYF. The CDR3 nucleotides read TGCGCCAGCAGCCAACGCCTCGGAGGAAGCACAGATACGCAGTATTTT.

The chain employs TRBV6-6 and TRBJ2-7; 7 bases agree with TRBD1. The V and J ends lost 7 bases and 3 bases, in that order; junction bases with no gene match: 9. From germline, CDR1 is MNHNY and CDR2 SVGAGI (reference sequence). The CDR3 is 14 residues long. The CDR3 spells CASKEQGVLYEQYF. CDR3 nucleotides: TGTGCCAGCAAAGAGCAGGGGGTGCTCTACGAGCAGTACTTC.

This clone occurred a few times. The chain combines TRBV7-9 with TRBJ2-1; 11 bases are shared with TRBD2. CDR1 and CDR2 from the germline V gene are SEHNR and FQNEAQ (reference sequence). CDR3 size: 16 residues. J gave up 4 bases and V 5 bases, and 7 bases lay outside the gene matches. In nucleotides, the CDR3 is TGTGCCAGCAGCGACATAGCGGGAGGGAAATACAATGAGCAGTTCTTC. Protein product: CASSDIAGGKYNEQFF. The variable domain in full, completed from reference TRBV7-9 and TRBJ2-1, reads DTGVSQNPRHKITKRGQNVTFRCDPISEHNRLYWYRQTLGQGPEFLTYFQNEAQLEKSRLLSDRFSAERPKGSFSTLEIQRTEQGDSAMYLCASSDIAGGKYNEQFFGPGTRLTVL.

This chain connects TRBV5-1 to TRBJ2-2; no clear D. From germline, CDR1 is SGHRS and CDR2 YFSETQ. V lost 5 bases, J lost 0 bases, and 11 bases lay in between. The CDR3 totals 15 residues. Here the CDR3 DNA reads TGCGCCAGCAGAACTTCTACCACGAACACCGGGGAGCTGTTTTTT. It translates to CASRTSTTNTGELFF.

This chain links TRBV7-6 with TRBJ1-1; D is uncertain. Germline V lookup: CDR1 SGHVS, CDR2 FNYEAQ. Trimming cost V 8 bases and J 8 bases, with 12 bases left between them. CDR3 size: 11 residues. CDR3 bases: TGTGCCAGCCTGGGTTCAGGAGAAGCTTTCTTT. This translates into CASLGSGEAFF.

J is TRBJ2-1 and V is TRBV5-4; the match to TRBD1 covers 7 bases. This CDR3 has 16 amino acids. Germline CDR1 SGHNT, CDR2 YYREEE (reference sequence). With V trimmed by 0 bases and J by 7 bases, 10 bases remained unmatched. CDR3 amino acids: CASSLGQGRSGNEQFF. CDR3 in DNA: TGTGCCAGCAGCTTGGGACAGGGTAGGTCCGGGAATGAGCAGTTCTTC.

The chain is built from TRBV6-4 and TRBJ2-1; 12 positions match TRBD2. The CDR3 contains 16 residues. J lost 4 bases, V lost 4 bases, and 5 bases had no gene match. From germline, CDR1 is MRHNA and CDR2 SNTAGT. CDR3 loop: CASSASGGAGYNEQFF. The CDR3 bases are TGTGCCAGCAGTGCTAGCGGGGGGGCGGGTTACAATGAGCAGTTCTTC.

This chain joins TRBV7-2 and TRBJ1-1, with 9 bases fitting TRBD1. V shed 3 bases and J 3 bases; nucleotides not matched to a gene: 5. CDR3 length: 15 residues. In germline, CDR1 is SGHTA, CDR2 FQGNSA. Here the CDR3 reads CASSFRQGGDTEAFF. The CDR3 region has the DNA TGTGCCAGCAGCTTTAGACAGGGGGGGGACACTGAAGCTTTCTTT. The full variable domain, with the rest looked up from reference TRBV7-2 and TRBJ1-1, is GAGVSQSPSNKVTEKGKDVELRCDPISGHTALYWYRQSLGQGLEFLIYFQGNSAPDKSGLPSDRFSAERTGGSVSTLTIQRTQQEDSAVYLCASSFRQGGDTEAFFGQGTRLTVV.

J is TRBJ1-2 and V is TRBV2; no reliable D call. Looked up from germline, CDR1 is SNHLY and CDR2 is FYNNEI. V dropped 6 bases and J dropped 8 bases, with 16 bases sitting between them. This CDR3 is 13 amino acids long. Here the CDR3 DNA reads TGTGCCAGCAGGCCCCCGGGTCGCGGGGGCTACACCTTC. It specifies CASRPPGRGGYTF.

This clone was observed a single time. This rearrangement joins TRBV18 to TRBJ1-1; D is possibly TRBD1 (5 bases). Looked up from germline, CDR1 is KGHSH and CDR2 is LQKENI. V lost 2 bases to trimming and J lost 0 bases, with 13 bases between them. This CDR3 spans 16 amino acids. CDR3 sequence: CASSPNSGFMNTEAFF. The CDR3 coding sequence is TGTGCCAGCTCACCAAATTCAGGGTTCATGAACACTGAAGCTTTCTTT.

V usage is TRBV6-2 or TRBV6-3 and J usage is TRBJ1-4, with D possibly being TRBD1 (6 bases). Germline CDR1 reads MNHEY; CDR2 reads SVGEGT. CDR3 length: 15 residues. With 5 bases removed from V and 10 bases from J, the gap between germline ends came to 20 bases. CDR3 sequence (DNA): TGTGCCAGCAGTGCCTATGGGGGGGCGTATGGAAAACTGTTTTTT. It is translated as CASSAYGGAYGKLFF.

The V call is TRBV6-5, the J call TRBJ2-7, with D possibly matching TRBD1 (6 bases). Trimming stripped 6 bases from V and 3 bases from J, with 12 bases between. Germline CDR1 MNHEY, CDR2 SVGAGI. This CDR3 region has 13 residues. Written as DNA, the CDR3 is TGTGCCAGCAGCCGGGACATTAACTACGAGCAGTACTTC. It is translated as CASSRDINYEQYF.

The CDR3 sequence: CASSQDEMGGVLYGYTF. Written as DNA, the CDR3 is TGCGCCAGCAGCCAAGATGAGATGGGGGGAGTTCTGTATGGCTACACCTTC. The chain carries TRBV4-1 and TRBJ1-2, with a weak D call TRBD1 (5 bases). Germline CDR1 is MGHRA and CDR2 is YSYEKL. This CDR3 region has 17 residues. V lost 0 bases and J 5 bases, leaving 19 bases between the germline ends.

The rearrangement uses TRBV10-3 and TRBJ1-2, with TRBD1 matching 11 bases. V gave up 2 bases and J gave up 0 bases; unmatched junction bases: 2. Germline loops: CDR1 ENHRY, CDR2 SYGVKD. There are 16 residues in the CDR3. In DNA form, the CDR3 reads TGTGCCATCAGTGAGGGACAGGGGGCGACTAACTATGGCTACACCTTC. Translation gives CAISEGQGATNYGYTF.

The chain uses TRBV29-1 and TRBJ2-6; the D gene is possibly TRBD1 (6 bases). Germline V gene lookup returns CDR1 SQVTM and CDR2 ANQGSEA. The length of the CDR3 is 15 residues. The V and J ends lost 1 base and 0 bases respectively, with 7 bases between them. The CDR3 reads CSVEGGGSGANVLTF. CDR3 DNA: TGCAGCGTTGAAGGAGGGGGCTCTGGGGCCAACGTCCTGACTTTC.

The V call is TRBV11-3, the J call TRBJ1-1; 9 bases align to TRBD1. Germline lookup yields CDR1 SGHNT and CDR2 YENEEA. The CDR3 consists of 15 residues. V gave up 5 bases and J gave up 3 bases; unmatched junction bases: 7. CDR3 coding DNA: TGTGCCAGCAGCGAGCGAACAGGGGGCCACACTGAAGCTTTCTTT. Translating it yields CASSERTGGHTEAFF.

The chain combines TRBV28 with TRBJ1-1; D gene ambiguous. This CDR3 spans 15 amino acids. Trimming pared 6 bases from V and 0 bases from J, leaving 14 bases between. Germline-derived CDR1 and CDR2 are MDHEN and SYDVKM. Written as DNA, the CDR3 is TGTGCCAGCAGGCCACCCGAGGGTATGAACACTGAAGCTTTCTTT. It yields the protein CASRPPEGMNTEAFF. Full variable domain (rest looked up from reference TRBV28 and TRBJ1-1): DVKVTQSSRYLVKRTGEKVFLECVQDMDHENMFWYRQDPGLGLRLIYFSYDVKMKEKGDIPEGYSVSREKKERFSLILESASTNQTSMYLCASRPPEGMNTEAFFGQGTRLTVV.

This clone is a singleton in its sample. The chain recombines TRBV19 with TRBJ1-2; D perhaps matches TRBD1 (5 bases). The V end was cut by 7 bases, the J end by 5 bases, with 14 bases between. This CDR3 is 13 amino acids long. In germline, CDR1 is LNHDA, CDR2 SQIVND (reference sequence). The CDR3 here is CASTSKGRYGYTF. The CDR3 nucleotides read TGTGCCAGTACCTCTAAGGGGCGTTATGGCTACACCTTC.

V usage is TRBV10-2 and J usage is TRBJ1-6; TRBD1 might be the D (5 bases). CDR1 is WSHSY, CDR2 SAAADI, per germline. Trimming cost V 7 bases and J 6 bases, with 7 bases left between them. The CDR3 spans 12 residues. The CDR3 coding sequence is TGCGCCAGCAAACAGGTTAATTCACCCCTCCACTTT. Amino acid sequence: CASKQVNSPLHF.

This sequence joins TRBV2 and TRBJ1-2; no definite D call. Between the trimmed V and J ends, which lost 3 bases and 5 bases, there was a span of 10 bases. Germline CDR1 is SNHLY and CDR2 is FYNNEI. The CDR3 has 13 amino acids. The CDR3: CASSERVVYGYTF. In nucleotides, the CDR3 is TGTGCCAGCAGTGAGAGAGTAGTTTATGGCTACACCTTC.

Comments on this clone: Other DNA sequences in the sample encode the same CDR3. The chain recombines TRBV5-1 with TRBJ1-2; TRBD1 is a possible D gene (5 bases). The V gene lost 0 bases and the J gene lost 2 bases, with 8 bases spanning the gap. Germline V gene lookup returns CDR1 SGHRS and CDR2 YFSETQ. The CDR3 runs 14 residues. Here the CDR3 DNA reads TGCGCCAGCAGCTTGGGGACATCCAACTATGGCTACACCTTC. Protein sequence: CASSLGTSNYGYTF. Complete variable domain (other parts from reference TRBV5-1 and TRBJ1-2): KAGVTQTPRYLIKTRGQQVTLSCSPISGHRSVSWYQQTPGQGLQFLFEYFSETQRNKGNFPGRFSGRQFSNSRSEMNVSTLELGDSALYLCASSLGTSNYGYTFGSGTRLTVV.

This chain links TRBV25-1 with TRBJ2-1; no clear D. Looked up from germline, CDR1 is MGHDK and CDR2 is SYGVNS. The CDR3 has 15 amino acids. Trimming pared 5 bases from V and 1 base from J, leaving 12 bases between. CDR3: CASSKSSVSYNEQFF. As DNA, the CDR3 is TGTGCCAGCAGTAAAAGCTCCGTGTCCTACAATGAGCAGTTCTTC.

V and J are TRBV6-5 and TRBJ2-7; TRBD2 matches 11 bases. Germline V gene lookup returns CDR1 MNHEY and CDR2 SVGAGI. Trimming cost V 6 bases and J 3 bases; bases outside gene matches: 1. This CDR3 spans 13 amino acids. Here the CDR3 reads CASRLAGDYEQYF. The CDR3 DNA reads TGTGCCAGCAGACTAGCGGGGGACTACGAGCAGTACTTC.

The chain recombines TRBV28 with TRBJ2-5; 9 bases align to TRBD1. The length of the CDR3 is 15 residues. CDR1 MDHEN and CDR2 SYDVKM come from the germline V gene. The V segment lost 4 bases and the J segment 7 bases; nucleotides outside the gene matches: 10. The CDR3 spells CASSSPRQGVWTQYF. In nucleotides, the CDR3 is TGTGCCAGCAGTTCCCCTCGACAGGGGGTCTGGACCCAGTACTTC.